This TCR beta chain was obtained from a study of T-cell reconstitution after alpha-beta-depleted transplantation in children. This clonotype was seen at least ten times. The TCRbeta library was prepared with unique molecular identifiers. TCRdb used MiXCR to reprocess the PCR reads, holding one entry per CDR3 protein. The sample shows about 150,000 distinct CDR3 sequences, around 10% of them seen only once. Trimming took 4 bases from V and 0 from J, leaving 13 bases between them. The CDR3 spans 15 residues. Germline V CDR1 and CDR2: DFQATT, SNEGSKA (reference sequence). The genes are TRBV20-1 and TRBJ2-1; D uncertain. The clonotype comes from a boy between 2 and 10 years old with acute myeloid leukemia, due to receive a stem cell transplant. This specimen consisted of PBMCs, obtained before TCRalphabeta/CD19-depleted stem cell transplant. The CDR3 loop is CSAITTGSSYNEQFF. The CDR3 region has the DNA TGCAGTGCTATTACGACTGGTAGCTCCTACAATGAGCAGTTCTTC.